The 25 T cell receptor beta chains given below trace back to one sample, sequenced in a study of CD8+CD57+ T cells in acquired aplastic anemia. Sequencing was done on patients that had shown CD8+CD57+ cell expansion by flow cytometry. The template for TCR beta VDJ and CDR3 sequence profiling was genomic DNA. TCRdb re-called the reads with MiXCR, one entry per CDR3 protein. The profile shows about 260,000 distinct CDR3 sequences, less than 85% of them singletons. The sample consisted of sorted CD4+, CD8+, or CD8+CD57+ T cells (not recorded which) from PBMCs. Receptors were obtained from a human donor with aplastic anemia.

This chain connects TRBV19 to TRBJ2-7; 7 bases are shared with TRBD1. The CDR3 loop spans 15 amino acids. Trimming took 4 bases from V and 2 from J; bases not matched to a gene: 8. Germline values: CDR1 LNHDA, CDR2 SQIVND (reference sequence). The CDR3 spells CASSTKRTGPYEQYV. The CDR3 nucleotides are TGTGCCAGTAGTACCAAAAGGACAGGACCCTACGAGCAGTACGTC.

Note on this clonotype: One end of the junction varies from germline; a read error may be responsible. The genes are TRBV7-2 and TRBJ1-2, with 12 bases matching TRBD1. The CDR3 spans 13 residues. Germline-derived CDR1 and CDR2 are SGHTA and FQGNSA. The CDR3 is CASSSGTGGTYAF. CDR3 DNA: TGTGCCAGCAGCTCCGGGACAGGGGGCACCTACGCCTTC.

The rearrangement uses TRBV2 and TRBJ1-5; D gene uncertain. Germline CDR1 reads SNHLY; CDR2 reads FYNNEI. V shed 6 bases and J shed 3 bases, with 21 bases lying between them. The CDR3 contains 17 residues. CDR3 sequence: CASSAASGGYINQPQHF. The CDR3 coding sequence is TGTGCCAGCAGCGCAGCTAGCGGAGGGTATATCAATCAGCCCCAGCATTTT.

The chain combines TRBV7-8 with TRBJ2-3; possible D gene TRBD1, 5 bases. This CDR3 region has 15 residues. The V end was cut by 5 bases, the J end by 11 bases, with 23 bases between. Germline CDR1 and CDR2: SGHVS and FQNEAQ. CDR3 protein: CASSVGVDPDSEQYF. In DNA form, the CDR3 reads TGTGCCAGCAGCGTAGGGGTGGACCCTGATTCCGAGCAGTATTTT. Combining the CDR3 with reference TRBV7-8 and TRBJ2-3 gives the whole variable domain GAGVSQSPRYKVAKRGQDVALRCDPISGHVSLFWYQQALGQGPEFLTYFQNEAQLDKSGLPSDRFFAERPEGSVSTLKIQRTQQEDSAVYLCASSVGVDPDSEQYFGPGTRLTVL.

This clonotype has only one observation. Mismatch with germline at one junction end may stem from a read error. The V call is TRBV7-2, the J call TRBJ2-1; 8 nucleotides match TRBD2. The germline V gene has CDR1 SGHTA and CDR2 FQGNSA. This CDR3 has 16 residues. The CDR3 nucleotides read TGTGCCAGCAGCTTGGCGGGAGGACACGGTCAGGATGATCAGTTCTTC. This gives the protein CASSLAGGHGQDDQFF.

This rearrangement joins TRBV20-1 to TRBJ2-1, with D uncertain. Per the germline V gene, CDR1 is DFQATT and CDR2 is SNEGSKA (reference sequence). The CDR3 consists of 12 residues. Between the trimmed V and J ends, which lost 0 bases and 8 bases, there was a span of 8 bases. Written as DNA, the CDR3 is TGCAGTGCTAGAGATGGTCGGGATGAGCAGTTCTTC. Protein sequence: CSARDGRDEQFF.

V usage is TRBV7-8 and J usage is TRBJ2-5, with 9 nucleotides matching TRBD2. CDR1 is SGHVS, CDR2 FQNEAQ, per germline. V trimming: 6 bases; J trimming: 14 bases; junction bases outside the gene matches: 19. This CDR3 contains 15 residues. The CDR3 nucleotides read TGTGCCAGCAGTTCAGCGGGAGGTCCCGATGCGACGTATTACTTC. It is translated as CASSSAGGPDATYYF.

This clonotype was seen a single time. The CDR3 end shows no conserved phenylalanine or tryptophan, and so a read error is likely. No DNA is shown, since the ends of the CDR3 on it are uncertain; the CDR3 is the one TCRdb lists. The chain uses TRBV15 and TRBJ2-5; no check of the table's D call, TRBD2, against the DNA was made. Germline loops: CDR1 LNHNV, CDR2 YYDKDF (reference sequence). Both ends counted, the CDR3 spans 14 residues. The CDR3: CATSRGSGQEVDYV.

The V gene is TRBV10-2, the J gene TRBJ2-7; perhaps D is TRBD1 or TRBD2 (5 bases each). This CDR3 has 11 amino acids. V was pared by 6 bases and J by 6 bases, with 9 bases between. The V gene's germline CDR1 is WSHSY and CDR2 SAAADI. The CDR3 loop reads CASSRGVEQYF. The CDR3 bases are TGCGCCAGCAGCCGAGGGGTCGAGCAGTACTTC.

This sequence joins TRBV5-6 and TRBJ1-6; 7 nucleotides agree with TRBD1. The CDR3 contains 14 residues. Trimming removed 3 bases from V and 11 bases from J; junction bases left unmatched: 8. Germline V gene data show CDR1 as SGHDT and CDR2 as YYEEEE. CDR3 DNA sequence: TGTGCCAGCAGCTCAACAGGGGAGAGGACACCCCTCCACTTT. Encoded protein: CASSSTGERTPLHF. Full variable domain (outside the CDR3, taken from reference TRBV5-6 and TRBJ1-6): DAGVTQSPTHLIKTRGQQVTLRCSPKSGHDTVSWYQQALGQGPQFIFQYYEEEERQRGNFPDRFSGHQFPNYSSELNVNALLLGDSALYLCASSSTGERTPLHFGNGTRLTVT.

The rearrangement uses TRBV20-1 and TRBJ1-1; D might be TRBD1 (5 bases). Trimming left V 6 bases short and J 12 bases short, with 20 bases between. The CDR3 consists of 12 residues. Germline V gives CDR1 DFQATT, CDR2 SNEGSKA (reference sequence). The CDR3 sequence: CSASSWGRKTFF. The CDR3 nucleotides read TGCAGTGCCAGTAGTTGGGGACGCAAGACTTTCTTT.

The sample holds many counts of this clonotype. This rearrangement joins TRBV11-3 to TRBJ2-3; 7 bases match TRBD1. The V and J ends lost 0 bases and 2 bases, in that order; junction bases with no gene match: 5. This CDR3 has 16 amino acids. Germline V gene lookup returns CDR1 SGHNT and CDR2 YENEEA. The CDR3 region has the DNA TGTGCCAGCAGCTTAGATCTGACAGGGAACACAGATACGCAGTATTTT. This sequence encodes CASSLDLTGNTDTQYF.

The rearrangement links TRBV4-1 to TRBJ1-6; D is unresolved. This CDR3 comprises 16 residues. Germline-derived CDR1 and CDR2 are MGHRA and YSYEKL. Deletions cut 0 bases from V and 8 bases from J, with 14 bases between. CDR3 DNA sequence: TGCGCCAGCAGCCAAGATCGTCTGCTCCTAGATTCACCCCTCCACTTT. This translates into CASSQDRLLLDSPLHF.

As to this clonotype: Relative to the germline gene, one junction end is altered; a read error may explain this. The chain links TRBV19 to TRBJ1-1; no firm D call. In germline, CDR1 is LNHDA, CDR2 SQIVND (reference sequence). The CDR3 totals 15 residues. The CDR3 reads CASSIASEAYNEHFF. CDR3 bases: TGTGCCAGTAGTATAGCTAGCGAGGCTTACAATGAGCATTTCTTC.

For this clonotype: In this CDR3 the conserved last residue, phenylalanine or tryptophan, is missing, so a read error is likely. The limits of the CDR3 on the DNA are not certain, so only TCRdb's listed CDR3 is given. The rearrangement uses TRBV7-6 and TRBJ2-3; the D call TRBD2 from the table was never checked on the DNA. Germline V lookup: CDR1 SGHVS, CDR2 FNYEAQ. The CDR3 length equals 13 residues, ends included. CDR3 protein: CASSSGRLLSPLH.

This sequence joins TRBV7-8 and TRBJ1-2; D is uncertain. The ends were cut back, 1 base at V and 11 bases at J, with 23 bases in the middle. Looked up from germline, CDR1 is SGHVS and CDR2 is FQNEAQ. The length of the CDR3 is 16 residues. The CDR3 reads CASSLGAGVTDKQYTF. The DNA for the CDR3 is TGTGCCAGCAGCTTAGGTGCGGGCGTCACAGATAAGCAGTACACCTTC.

The table lists this clonotype with a count of one. The chain employs TRBV15 and TRBJ2-5, with 14 bases lining up with TRBD2. Germline trimming cut 4 bases from V and 2 bases from J; bases unmatched to any gene: 12. This CDR3 is built from 19 residues. Germline assignment: CDR1 LNHNV and CDR2 YYDKDF (reference sequence). In DNA form, the CDR3 reads TGTGCCACCAGCACCCCCCCGGGACTAGCGGGGGCCCATCAAGAGACCCAGTACTTC. It yields the protein CATSTPPGLAGAHQETQYF.

Regarding this clonotype: This CDR3 fails to terminate in the conserved phenylalanine or tryptophan, so it likely reflects a read error. Because the CDR3's place on the DNA is in doubt, the DNA is left out and the CDR3 is given as listed by TCRdb. The J gene is TRBJ1-1, the V gene TRBV5-4. The CDR3 is 15 amino acids in total, end residues counted. CDR1 is SGHNT, CDR2 YYREEE, per germline (reference sequence). The CDR3 sequence is CASSFTMTRSSSSGL.

The chain has TRBV7-8 and TRBJ2-7; D unclear. In germline, CDR1 is SGHVS, CDR2 FQNEAQ. The CDR3 extends over 18 amino acids. The ends were cut back, 3 bases at V and 1 base at J, with 22 bases in the middle. The CDR3 here is CASSFHPDPAALSYEQYV. CDR3 DNA: TGTGCCAGCAGCTTTCATCCAGACCCCGCAGCCCTTTCCTACGAGCAGTACGTC.

The rearrangement joins TRBV5-6 to TRBJ2-1; D ambiguous. CDR1 and CDR2 from the germline V gene are SGHDT and YYEEEE. The germline V and J ends were trimmed by 0 bases and 8 bases, with 9 bases remaining between them. This CDR3 region has 13 residues. This CDR3 is CASSLAAVHEQFF. CDR3 nucleotides: TGTGCCAGCAGCTTGGCGGCAGTCCATGAGCAGTTCTTC.

This clonotype was picked up one time. At one boundary the junction diverges from the germline segment, which might be a read error. The chain links TRBV7-6 to TRBJ2-3; tentatively, D is TRBD2 (6 bases). Germline V gene sequence: CDR1 SGHVS, CDR2 FNYEAQ. The CDR3 sequence is 14 residues long. CDR3 in amino acids: CASTLARGPDGANF. CDR3 bases: TGTGCCAGCACCCTAGCGAGGGGCCCCGATGGGGCCAACTTT.

A word on this clonotype: The conserved closing phenylalanine or tryptophan is absent in this CDR3, likely reflecting a read error. It is unclear where the CDR3 begins or ends on the DNA, so no DNA is shown, and the CDR3 is as TCRdb lists it. The chain combines TRBV7-9 with TRBJ1-1. The CDR3 comprises 13 residues, both ends counted. Per germline, CDR1 SEHNR and CDR2 FQNEAQ (reference sequence). CDR3 amino acids: CASSFERSGGGDV.

CDR3 region: CASSMDRERVAQYF. DNA for the CDR3: TGTGCCAGCAGCATGGACAGGGAGCGTGTTGCCCAGTACTTC. The chain joins TRBV7-3 to TRBJ2-5; 8 bases fit TRBD1. Trimming at V came to 5 bases and at J to 9 bases, leaving 11 bases not matched to a gene. In germline, CDR1 is SGHTA, CDR2 FQGTGA. CDR3 size: 14 residues.

This clonotype was found once. The V call is TRBV15, the J call TRBJ2-1, with TRBD1 identical over 10 bases. The CDR3 runs 15 residues. The V gene's germline CDR1 is LNHNV and CDR2 YYDKDF (reference sequence). With 1 base clipped from V and 14 bases from J, the junction kept 11 bases outside the gene matches. CDR3 protein: CATSRVGQGGNDKFF. In nucleotides, the CDR3 is TGTGCCACCAGCAGAGTTGGACAGGGGGGGAATGACAAGTTCTTC.

Turning to this clonotype: The germline gene is not matched at one end of the junction; a read error may be the cause. The chain links TRBV7-8 to TRBJ2-7; D assignment may be TRBD1 or TRBD2 (5 bases each). In germline, CDR1 is SGHVS, CDR2 FQNEAQ. The CDR3 covers 19 residues. The CDR3 sequence: CASSIAGARDTQYTYEQYF. The CDR3 region has the DNA TGTGCCAGCAGCATAGCCGGGGCACGAGATACTCAGTATACCTACGAGCAGTACTTC.